The 9 T cell receptor beta chains listed next were all sequenced from one sample in a study of T cells in Graves' hyperthyroidism and ophthalmopathy. Regions amplified from RNA transcripts were the TCR beta CDR3 regions. First-round RT-PCR with HTBI primers amplified the TCR CDR3 region. TCRdb re-called the multiplex PCR reads with MiXCR, one entry per CDR3 protein. The top ten clones hold around a fifth of a sample with roughly 500,000 distinct CDR3 sequences, around 42% of them seen once. What was sequenced was peripheral blood or thyroid tissue (not recorded which). These receptor sequences come from an adult woman with Graves' disease, either hyperthyroidism or ophthalmopathy (not recorded which).

The chain carries TRBV20-1 and TRBJ1-4, with D uncertain. Trimming removed 6 bases from V and 2 bases from J, with 10 bases in between. This CDR3 contains 13 residues. Germline CDR1 and CDR2: DFQATT and SNEGSKA (reference sequence). This chain's CDR3 is CSARSGTNEKLFF. In DNA, the CDR3 is TGCAGTGCCCGATCCGGGACTAATGAAAAACTGTTTTTT.

Ten or more counts support this clonotype. V usage is TRBV11-2 and J usage is TRBJ1-1; D is uncertain. The V gene's germline CDR1 is SGHAT and CDR2 FQNNGV. Deletions cut 3 bases from V and 5 bases from J, with 22 bases between. The CDR3 extends over 17 amino acids. DNA of the CDR3: TGTGCCAGCAGCTTCCCCCTCCTTCTTAGGGAGCAGACTGAAGCTTTCTTT. Translation: CASSFPLLLREQTEAFF.

Comments on this clonotype: A junction end diverges from the germline sequence, so it may reflect a read error. V is TRBV7-9 and J is TRBJ2-7, with D possibly being TRBD1 or TRBD2 (6 bases each). CDR3 length: 14 residues. The germline gives CDR1 SEHNR, CDR2 FQNEAQ (reference sequence). The chain's CDR3 is CASSSDGGRYGQYF. For the CDR3, the DNA is TGTGCCAGCAGCTCGGATGGGGGGCGCTACGGGCAGTACTTC.

The rearrangement uses TRBV7-2 and TRBJ2-7, with 10 bases matching TRBD1. Trimming removed 5 bases from V and 9 bases from J; junction bases left unmatched: 13. Germline CDR1 SGHTA, CDR2 FQGNSA. This CDR3 has 15 residues. CDR3 sequence reads: CASSPRGDRGAWQYF. Here the CDR3 DNA reads TGTGCCAGCAGCCCCCGCGGGGACAGGGGTGCTTGGCAGTACTTC.

In this sample, this clonotype turned up many times. The chain carries TRBV11-2 and TRBJ2-2; D might be TRBD1 (6 bases). In germline, CDR1 is SGHAT, CDR2 FQNNGV. Trimming removed 6 bases from V and 4 bases from J, with 24 bases in between. The CDR3 covers 18 residues. CDR3 in amino acids: CASRHYRQQGRSTGELFF. CDR3 DNA: TGTGCCAGCAGACACTATCGGCAACAGGGAAGGAGCACCGGGGAGCTGTTTTTT.

In this sample, this clonotype turned up many times. The chain couples TRBV7-2 to TRBJ1-4; D not certain. Trimming left V 5 bases short and J 6 bases short, with 13 bases between. This CDR3 comprises 14 residues. CDR1 is SGHTA, CDR2 FQGNSA, per germline. The CDR3 nucleotides are TGTGCCAGCAGCCCGGCGGGTTGGGATGAAAAACTGTTTTTT. This gives the protein CASSPAGWDEKLFF.

This clonotype was recorded a few times. This chain uses TRBV29-1 with TRBJ1-2; TRBD1 matches 10 bases. The germline gives CDR1 SQVTM, CDR2 ANQGSEA. V gave up 4 bases and J gave up 3 bases; unmatched junction bases: 5. The CDR3 runs to 14 residues. The CDR3 spells CSVVGDRGYYGYTF. DNA for the CDR3: TGCAGCGTTGTGGGGGACAGGGGTTACTATGGCTACACCTTC. The whole variable domain, remainder taken from reference TRBV29-1 and TRBJ1-2, is SAVISQKPSRDICQRGTSLTIQCQVDSQVTMMFWYRQQPGQSLTLIATANQGSEATYESGFVIDKFPISRPNLTFSTLTVSNMSPEDSSIYLCSVVGDRGYYGYTFGSGTRLTVV.

J is TRBJ2-5 and V is TRBV7-2, with D possibly being TRBD2 (6 bases). Trimming pared 4 bases from V and 5 bases from J, leaving 14 bases between. This CDR3 spans 14 amino acids. Germline V gives CDR1 SGHTA, CDR2 FQGNSA. The CDR3 loop reads CASSSNGGSETQYF. CDR3 DNA sequence: TGTGCCAGCAGCTCCAACGGGGGATCGGAGACCCAGTACTTC.

The V and J genes are TRBV20-1 and TRBJ1-2; 7 bases fit TRBD1. The CDR3 extends over 13 amino acids. V was clipped by 5 bases and J by 9 bases; unmatched bases: 12. Germline V gene sequence: CDR1 DFQATT, CDR2 SNEGSKA (reference sequence). The CDR3 DNA reads TGCAGTGCTTACAACAGGGGCGGCAGGAGCTACACCTTC. The encoded protein is CSAYNRGGRSYTF.